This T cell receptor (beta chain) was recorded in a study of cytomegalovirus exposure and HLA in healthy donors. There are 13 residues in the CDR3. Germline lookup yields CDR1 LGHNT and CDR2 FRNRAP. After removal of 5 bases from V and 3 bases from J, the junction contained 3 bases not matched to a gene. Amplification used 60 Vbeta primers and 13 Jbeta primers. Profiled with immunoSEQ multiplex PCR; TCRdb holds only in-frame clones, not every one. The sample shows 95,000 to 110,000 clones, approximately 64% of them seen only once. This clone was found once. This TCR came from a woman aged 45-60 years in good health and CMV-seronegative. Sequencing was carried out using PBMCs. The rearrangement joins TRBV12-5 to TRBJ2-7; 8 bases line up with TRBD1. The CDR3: CASGPDRDYEQYF. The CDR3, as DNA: TGTGCTAGTGGTCCGGACAGGGACTACGAGCAGTACTTC. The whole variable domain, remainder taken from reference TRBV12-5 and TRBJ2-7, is DARVTQTPRHKVTEMGQEVTMRCQPILGHNTVFWYRQTMMQGLELLAYFRNRAPLDDSGMPKDRFSAEMPDATLATLKIQPSEPRDSAVYFCASGPDRDYEQYFGPGTRLTVT.